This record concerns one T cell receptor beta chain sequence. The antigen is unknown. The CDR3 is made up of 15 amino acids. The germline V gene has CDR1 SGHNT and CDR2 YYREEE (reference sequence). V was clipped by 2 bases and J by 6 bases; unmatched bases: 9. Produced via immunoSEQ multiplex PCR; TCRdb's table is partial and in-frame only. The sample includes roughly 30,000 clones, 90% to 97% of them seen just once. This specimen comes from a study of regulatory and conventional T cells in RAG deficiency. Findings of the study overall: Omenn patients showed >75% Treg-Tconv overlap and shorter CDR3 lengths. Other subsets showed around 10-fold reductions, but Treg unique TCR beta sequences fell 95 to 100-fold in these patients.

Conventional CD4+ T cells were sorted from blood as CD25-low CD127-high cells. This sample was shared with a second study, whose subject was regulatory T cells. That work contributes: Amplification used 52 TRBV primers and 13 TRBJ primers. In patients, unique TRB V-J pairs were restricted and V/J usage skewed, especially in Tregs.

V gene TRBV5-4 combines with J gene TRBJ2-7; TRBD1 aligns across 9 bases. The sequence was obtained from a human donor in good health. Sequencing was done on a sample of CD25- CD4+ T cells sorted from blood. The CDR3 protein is CASSFSGTGQPEQYF. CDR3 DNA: TGTGCCAGCAGCTTCTCCGGGACAGGGCAGCCCGAGCAGTACTTC.